The clone carrying this T cell receptor beta chain was seen at least ten times. Its antigen remains unidentified. This specimen belongs to a study of regulatory T cells in long-lasting Graves disease. Time point: newly diagnosed GD, antithyroid drugs for less than 3 months. Construction of the TCR library relied on RNA isolated from PBMCs. Patients were from an endocrinology department in Xi'an, China. Arm-PCR of CDR3 regions and iRepertoire HTBI primers were used to build TCR beta libraries. TCRdb re-called the multiplex PCR reads through MiXCR, storing one row per CDR3 protein. The sample consists of about 460,000 distinct CDR3 sequences, around 15% of them appearing once. General study findings and limits: Blood alone, not thyroid tissue, was studied.

V was pared by 2 bases and J by 3 bases, with 8 bases of the junction left unmatched. The CDR3 is 16 amino acids. These data also formed part of another study, on T cells in Graves' hyperthyroidism and ophthalmopathy. That publication notes: TCR CDR3 regions were first amplified by RT-PCR with HTBI primers.

The sequence was collected from a woman between 50 and 59 years old with Graves disease. The chain is built from TRBV12-3 or TRBV12-4 and TRBJ2-7; 9 bases agree with TRBD2. Specimen: peripheral blood mononuclear cells (PBMCs), collected at new diagnosis, from a patient treated with antithyroid drugs. This CDR3 is CASSLTRGSGSYEQYF. The CDR3 region has the DNA TGTGCCAGCAGTTTAACCCGGGGTAGCGGGAGCTACGAGCAGTACTTC.